Listed here is a single T cell receptor (beta chain). 13 Jbeta primers and 60 Vbeta primers were used for the PCR. Assay: immunoSEQ multiplex PCR; the TCRdb copy retains only in-frame clones and omits some. Of 95,000 to 150,000 clones listed, roughly 80% were seen once; the top ten hold 1.5%. This sample is part of a study of cytomegalovirus exposure and HLA in healthy donors. The CDR3 is 17 amino acids. V dropped 5 bases and J dropped 5; count of bases not matched to a gene: 13. Germline V lookup: CDR1 SGHTA, CDR2 FQGNSA. The receptor comes from a young woman in good health and CMV-seronegative. The chain employs TRBV7-2 and TRBJ1-1; TRBD1 matches at 11 bases. The material sequenced was PBMCs. The CDR3 bases are TGTGCCAGCAGCAGACGCTCCCTAGGACAGGGGGCGACTGAAGCTTTCTTT. It translates to CASSRRSLGQGATEAFF.